This T cell receptor beta chain was obtained from a study of T cell repertoires in ileal Crohn's disease. The overall study: Approximately 35% were active smokers at surgery; median disease duration was around 8 years. About half of patients got postoperative therapy: 11 thiopurines, over 15 anti-TNF. Surgery for a complication: stricturing in about 61%, penetrating in around 39%. Broader study findings: Active smokers at surgery had more clonal expansions than non-smokers.

Produced via immunoSEQ multiplex PCR; TCRdb's table is partial and in-frame only. This sample has fewer than 7,000 clones; roughly three quarters occur once, and the top ten carry 2.5% to 3.5%. In the case of this clone: Antigen unknown.

Trimming took 2 bases from V and 5 from J; bases not matched to a gene: 5. Germline lookup yields CDR1 SGHNT and CDR2 YENEEA. The CDR3 extends over 15 amino acids. The specimen was ileal tissue. This chain uses TRBV11-3 with TRBJ2-1; 8 bases match TRBD2. The TCR was taken from an adult with Crohn's disease. The chain's CDR3 is CASSLISGSHNEQFF. CDR3 nucleotide sequence: TGTGCCAGCAGCTTAATCAGCGGGAGTCACAATGAGCAGTTCTTC.